Presented here are 18 T cell receptor beta chains from one specimen sequenced in a study of neurological immune-mediated disorders. TCRdb analysed the 5' RACE reads with MiXCR anew, one entry per CDR3 protein. The sample lists around 41,000 distinct CDR3 sequences, approximately 14% occurring once. Sequences were obtained from CD4+ T cells from blood. The receptors shown here come from a woman aged 55-70 years with HTLV-1-associated myelopathy (HAM/TSP).

Many counts were recorded for this clonotype. This chain links TRBV25-1 with TRBJ2-2; no clear D. CDR3 size: 14 residues. Germline assignment: CDR1 MGHDK and CDR2 SYGVNS. Trimming pared 5 bases from V and 0 bases from J, leaving 7 bases between. CDR3 nucleotides: TGTGCCAGCAGTCCCCAAGCGAACACCGGGGAGCTGTTTTTT. Translating gives CASSPQANTGELFF.

This clonotype was detected many times. The chain uses TRBV7-2 and TRBJ2-1; possibly TRBD2 for D (7 bases). The germline V gene has CDR1 SGHTA and CDR2 FQGNSA. Trimming took off 7 bases at V and 3 bases at J, with 16 bases between the two ends. The CDR3 is made up of 15 amino acids. The CDR3 region is CASKEGGRFYNEQFF. The CDR3 DNA follows: TGTGCCAGCAAAGAGGGGGGGAGATTCTACAATGAGCAGTTCTTC.

This clonotype was found many times. CDR3 DNA: TGCGCCAGCAGGTGGGACAGTGAAGCTTTCTTT. Residues: CASRWDSEAFF. This chain uses TRBV10-2 with TRBJ1-1; 7 bases map to TRBD1. V trimming: 6 bases; J trimming: 7 bases; junction bases outside the gene matches: 2. Germline loops: CDR1 WSHSY, CDR2 SAAADI. This CDR3 spans 11 amino acids.

This clonotype came up many times. The chain uses TRBV5-1 and TRBJ1-1, with D tentatively TRBD1 (5 bases). Germline V gives CDR1 SGHRS, CDR2 YFSETQ. This CDR3 has 17 amino acids. The V end was cut by 0 bases, the J end by 2 bases, with 17 bases between. CDR3 nucleotide sequence: TGCGCCAGCAGCTTGGATGCACAGTCGTGGGGCAACACTGAAGCTTTCTTT. Protein: CASSLDAQSWGNTEAFF.

The sample holds many counts of this clonotype. The chain employs TRBV20-1 and TRBJ1-2; D is uncertain. CDR3 size: 11 residues. Germline loops: CDR1 DFQATT, CDR2 SNEGSKA (reference sequence). Trimming cost V 3 bases and J 1 base, with 3 bases left between them. The CDR3 DNA sequence: TGCAGTGCTAGCTTTAACTATGGCTACACCTTC. This translates into CSASFNYGYTF.

At least ten counts were recorded for this clonotype. V is TRBV4-1 and J is TRBJ2-5; the D gene is possibly TRBD2 (6 bases). CDR1 MGHRA and CDR2 YSYEKL come from the germline V gene. The CDR3 contains 16 residues. The V end lost 1 base, the J end lost 5 bases, and 17 bases lay between the germline ends. The CDR3 protein is CASSQGSGGTRETQYF. CDR3 bases: TGCGCCAGCAGCCAAGGTAGCGGCGGGACCAGGGAGACCCAGTACTTC.

At least ten counts were recorded for this clonotype. The J gene is TRBJ1-6, the V gene TRBV5-1; 8 bases line up with TRBD1. V lost 5 bases and J lost 7; bases outside the gene matches: 5. The germline gives CDR1 SGHRS, CDR2 YFSETQ. The CDR3 runs to 14 residues. The CDR3 loop is CASSRTGNNSPLHF. Here the CDR3 DNA reads TGCGCCAGCAGTCGGACAGGGAACAATTCACCCCTCCACTTT.

This clonotype was found many times. This sequence joins TRBV5-1 and TRBJ1-2; D remains unclear. The CDR3 extends over 15 amino acids. The germline V gene encodes CDR1 SGHRS and CDR2 YFSETQ. Trimming stripped 0 bases from V and 4 bases from J, with 13 bases between. In nucleotides, the CDR3 is TGCGCCAGCAGCTTGGCCACGAACCAAGCCTATGGCTACACCTTC. It is translated as CASSLATNQAYGYTF.

CDR3 nucleotide sequence: TGTGCCAGTAGTCAACAAGCGAACACTGAAGCTTTCTTT. It is translated as CASSQQANTEAFF. The chain has TRBV19 and TRBJ1-1, with D uncertain. The CDR3 loop spans 13 amino acids. Germline CDR1 LNHDA, CDR2 SQIVND (reference sequence). Between the trimmed V and J ends, which lost 5 bases and 1 base, there was a span of 8 bases.

This clonotype was seen many times. CDR3 loop: CSAMDREGHTEAFF. The DNA for the CDR3 is TGCAGTGCTATGGACAGGGAGGGGCACACTGAAGCTTTCTTT. This chain joins TRBV20-1 and TRBJ1-1, with TRBD1 matching over 8 bases. With V trimmed by 4 bases and J by 3 bases, 7 bases remained unmatched. The length of the CDR3 is 14 residues. Germline values: CDR1 DFQATT, CDR2 SNEGSKA (reference sequence).

The sample holds many counts of this clonotype. The rearrangement joins TRBV12-3 or TRBV12-4 to TRBJ2-3; D is uncertain. Trimming pared 3 bases from V and 10 bases from J, leaving 8 bases between. CDR3 size: 11 residues. The CDR3 region has the DNA TGTGCCAGCAGTTTTGGGAAAGCGCAGTATTTT. Amino acid sequence: CASSFGKAQYF.

The table lists this clonotype with many counts. V and J are TRBV4-1 and TRBJ1-2; weak D call: TRBD1 (5 bases). Germline CDR1 MGHRA, CDR2 YSYEKL. V dropped 0 bases and J dropped 2 bases, with 10 bases sitting between them. CDR3 length: 15 amino acids. CDR3 in amino acids: CASSQDRHRNYGYTF. The CDR3 nucleotides read TGCGCCAGCAGCCAAGATCGTCACAGGAACTATGGCTACACCTTC.

This clonotype appeared many times. V and J are TRBV5-1 and TRBJ1-1, with D possibly TRBD1 on 5 matching bases. The length of the CDR3 is 15 residues. The V and J ends lost 0 bases and 1 base respectively, with 10 bases between them. Germline V CDR1 and CDR2: SGHRS, YFSETQ. CDR3 coding DNA: TGCGCCAGCAGCTTGGCCGTACAGGCGAACACTGAAGCTTTCTTT. The encoded protein is CASSLAVQANTEAFF.

The sample holds many counts of this clonotype. V usage is TRBV7-2 and J usage is TRBJ2-1; no clear D. With 0 bases removed from V and 7 bases from J, the gap between germline ends came to 13 bases. The CDR3 contains 15 residues. CDR1 is SGHTA and CDR2 is FQGNSA in the germline V gene. CDR3 region: CASSLAPGGRNEQFF. The CDR3 DNA follows: TGTGCCAGCAGCTTAGCCCCAGGCGGTCGGAATGAGCAGTTCTTC.

At least ten counts were recorded for this clonotype. The chain uses TRBV19 and TRBJ2-6; 8 bases fit TRBD1. The V gene's germline CDR1 is LNHDA and CDR2 SQIVND (reference sequence). The CDR3 consists of 18 residues. With V trimmed by 5 bases and J by 0 bases, 9 bases remained unmatched. The CDR3 sequence: CASSLLGTGNSGANVLTF. The CDR3 bases are TGTGCCAGTAGTCTCTTGGGGACAGGCAACTCTGGGGCCAACGTCCTGACTTTC. The full variable domain, with the rest looked up from reference TRBV19 and TRBJ2-6, is DGGITQSPKYLFRKEGQNVTLSCEQNLNHDAMYWYRQDPGQGLRLIYYSQIVNDFQKGDIAEGYSVSREKKESFPLTVTSAQKNPTAFYLCASSLLGTGNSGANVLTFGAGSRLTVL.

This clonotype was seen repeatedly, ten times or more. The chain links TRBV5-1 to TRBJ2-3; D gene uncertain. There are 16 residues in the CDR3. Trimming removed 2 bases at V and 2 bases at J, with 15 bases between. The germline V gene encodes CDR1 SGHRS and CDR2 YFSETQ. In DNA, the CDR3 is TGCGCCAGCAGCTTCTCGGCCACCACGTACACAGATACGCAGTATTTT. This encodes CASSFSATTYTDTQYF.

This clonotype was observed many times. This chain joins TRBV5-1 and TRBJ2-3, with a weak D call TRBD2 (6 bases). The CDR3 has 16 residues. Trimming stripped 1 base from V and 6 bases from J, with 18 bases between. CDR1 and CDR2 (germline): SGHRS, YFSETQ. CDR3 sequence (DNA): TGCGCCAGCAGCTTGTCGGGAGCACCCGCGATGGATACGCAGTATTTT. Its translation: CASSLSGAPAMDTQYF.

At least ten counts were recorded for this clonotype. The chain combines TRBV19 with TRBJ1-1; 9 bases agree with TRBD1. Germline V CDR1 and CDR2: LNHDA, SQIVND (reference sequence). V shed 4 bases, J shed 2 bases, and the junction held 5 bases outside the gene matches. There are 15 residues in the CDR3. Here the CDR3 DNA reads TGTGCCAGTAGTAGGGGGACAGGGATAAACACTGAAGCTTTCTTT. Its protein product is CASSRGTGINTEAFF.